The clone carrying this T cell receptor beta chain was seen at least ten times. The antigen is unknown. This specimen comes from a study of response to subunit inactivated influenza vaccine. Notes on the study in general: T cells newly recruited by each seasonal influenza vaccination are few, the authors suggested.

TCRdb ran MiXCR on the RT-PCR reads and lists one entry per CDR3 protein. Of about half a million distinct CDR3 sequences listed, approximately 11% are singletons. The CDR3 is 16 amino acids. Germline V gene lookup returns CDR1 SGHTA and CDR2 FQGNSA. With 3 bases clipped from V and 4 bases from J, the junction kept 9 bases outside the gene matches. The starting material was PBMCs from blood, obtained about 6 weeks after vaccination. The receptor comes from a man aged 45-65 years who received an inactivated influenza vaccine. This sequence joins TRBV7-2 and TRBJ2-5, with 9 positions matching TRBD1. The CDR3 sequence is CASSLIGQGSVETQYF. CDR3 in DNA: TGTGCCAGCAGCTTGATAGGACAGGGGTCGGTAGAGACCCAGTACTTC.